This T cell receptor beta chain comes out of a study of graft-versus-host responses after intestinal transplantation. Study overall: Multivisceral, liver-intestinal, or isolated intestinal grafts were transplanted into recipients. Findings and caveats of the study: Allografts from individuals with graft-donor T cell macrochimerism displayed high graft-versus-host to host-versus-graft clonal ratios. Recipient marrow showed GvH clones, some seen first in ileum or blood.

V shed 0 bases and J shed 4 bases, with 10 bases lying between them. Germline V lookup: CDR1 SGHKS, CDR2 YYEKEE (reference sequence). This CDR3 spans 14 amino acids. Turning to this clone: Its antigen is undetermined.

Profiling relied on immunoSEQ multiplex PCR, and the TCRdb table lists in-frame clones only, not all of them. The table records approximately 18,000 clones, 86% of them present only once. The source material was PBMCs, sampled about 240 days after intestinal transplant. The sequence came from a human patient who received an intestinal transplant, so some T cells may come from the graft donor. The rearrangement uses TRBV5-5 and TRBJ1-2; D is unclear. The DNA for the CDR3 is TGTGCCAGCAGCTTGGGGGCAGGCGTCTATGGCTACACCTTC. This gives the protein CASSLGAGVYGYTF.